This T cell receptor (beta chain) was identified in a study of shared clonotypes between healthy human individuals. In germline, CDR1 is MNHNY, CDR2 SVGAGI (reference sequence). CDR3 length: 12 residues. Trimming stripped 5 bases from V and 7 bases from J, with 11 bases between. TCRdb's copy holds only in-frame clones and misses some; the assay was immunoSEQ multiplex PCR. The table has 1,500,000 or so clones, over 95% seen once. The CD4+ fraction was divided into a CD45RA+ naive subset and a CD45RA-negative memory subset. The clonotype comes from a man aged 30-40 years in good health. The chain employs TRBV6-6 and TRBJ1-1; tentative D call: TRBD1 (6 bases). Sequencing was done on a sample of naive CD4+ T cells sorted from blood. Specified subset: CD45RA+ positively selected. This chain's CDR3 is CASSTGPREAFF. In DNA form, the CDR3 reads TGTGCCAGCAGTACAGGGCCTCGTGAAGCTTTCTTT.